This record concerns one TCR beta chain sequence. The antigen is unknown. This record comes from a study of cytomegalovirus exposure and HLA in healthy donors. Study-wide results and caveats: Apart from CMV serostatus, no immune exposure information was available.

Use of 60 Vbeta and 13 Jbeta primers characterized the PCR. Data came from immunoSEQ multiplex PCR; TCRdb stores just in-frame clones and leaves some out. The sample has approximately 40,000 clones; 66% are singletons. The germline CDR1 and CDR2 sequences are SGHDN and FVKESK. CDR3 length equals 16 residues. Unmatched junction bases numbered 9, after V lost 6 bases and J lost 3 bases. Sequencing used PBMCs. The TCR originated in a man between 50 and 59 years old in good health and CMV-seropositive. The gene calls are TRBV14 and TRBJ2-3; 10 nucleotides agree with TRBD2. The CDR3 is CASRASSGGRTDTQYF. Written as DNA, the CDR3 is TGTGCCAGCAGGGCCTCTAGCGGGGGAAGGACAGATACGCAGTATTTT.